This entry describes one T cell receptor (beta chain). Its specificity is unknown. J gave up 7 bases and V 6 bases, and 8 bases lay outside the gene matches. CDR3 length: 14 residues. Germline CDR1 reads SNHLY; CDR2 reads FYNNEI. Assay: immunoSEQ multiplex PCR; the TCRdb copy retains only in-frame clones and omits some. The table has thousands of clones, 78% seen once. These data come from a study of PD-1 blockade in classical Hodgkin lymphoma. The study's findings and limits: Newly diagnosed patients were said to have less baseline TCR diversity than healthy donors did.

The time point was: newly diagnosed, previously untreated cHL patient sample. The authors compared against newly diagnosed, untreated classical Hodgkin lymphoma PBMCs. V usage is TRBV2 and J usage is TRBJ2-2, with 7 bases lining up with TRBD2. Sequencing input: peripheral blood mononuclear cells (PBMCs). This clonotype was sampled from a human donor with classical Hodgkin lymphoma. The CDR3 region is CASSPGGGYGELFF. CDR3 DNA: TGTGCCAGCAGCCCTGGGGGGGGATACGGGGAGCTGTTTTTT.